This T cell receptor beta chain derives from a study of PD-L1 blockade in urothelial cancer. Study details: Bladder-origin urothelial cancer in males described about nine tenths of the roughly 29 patients. Blood was evaluated 3 weeks (second dose) and 6 weeks after therapy began.

The data were produced by immunoSEQ multiplex PCR, yet TCRdb's version contains in-frame clones alone and is incomplete. The sample records some 89,000 clones, 85% to 90% being singletons. Germline trimming cut 4 bases from V and 2 bases from J; bases unmatched to any gene: 4. The CDR3 covers 14 residues. Germline lookup yields CDR1 SGHTA and CDR2 FQGNSA. Study results and caveats: When measured at 3 weeks, tumor-associated blood clones expanded more in durable-benefit patients.

A remark on this clone: Antigen: not known.

The time point is: pretreatment peripheral blood. Sampling of each patient yielded between 1 and 8 specimens, collected pretreatment and on-treatment. The source material was PBMCs, sampled around atezolizumab (anti-PD-L1) treatment. The rearrangement links TRBV7-2 to TRBJ2-7, with 8 bases matching TRBD1. The clonotype originates from a man between 60 and 75 years old with urothelial cancer. The CDR3 loop reads CASSSATGAYEQYF. The DNA of the CDR3 is TGTGCCAGCAGCTCCGCGACAGGGGCCTACGAGCAGTACTTC. Full variable domain (outside the CDR3, taken from reference TRBV7-2 and TRBJ2-7): GAGVSQSPSNKVTEKGKDVELRCDPISGHTALYWYRQSLGQGLEFLIYFQGNSAPDKSGLPSDRFSAERTGGSVSTLTIQRTQQEDSAVYLCASSSATGAYEQYFGPGTRLTVT.